Below, one T cell receptor (beta chain) is given with its context. These data belong to a study of blood T cell repertoires in COVID-19. Study background: The origin of the acute and convalescent COVID-19 samples was the United States, Italy and Spain. T cells, B-cell-depleted T cells, or PBMCs supplied cDNA or gDNA.

In the study's own analysis: The authors estimated nucleated cell counts from reference gene primer amplification. TCRdb's table, derived via immunoSEQ multiplex PCR, lists solely in-frame clones and lacks some. V and J calls and clone size are given by that table; D and trimming were obtained from the DNA. The sample holds more than 70,000 clones, 75% to 85% seen once. CDR3 length: 12 amino acids. In germline, CDR1 is SQVTM, CDR2 ANQGSEA. V was shortened by 4 bases and J by 8 bases, with 12 bases between the two germline ends. J is TRBJ2-1 and V is TRBV29-1; the D gene is possibly TRBD1 (5 bases). Sequenced material: peripheral blood. This TCR derives from a human donor in a cohort sampled during active COVID-19. The CDR3 DNA reads as TGCAGCGTTGGTTGGTGGGGCGATGAGCAGTTCTTC. Amino acids: CSVGWWGDEQFF.